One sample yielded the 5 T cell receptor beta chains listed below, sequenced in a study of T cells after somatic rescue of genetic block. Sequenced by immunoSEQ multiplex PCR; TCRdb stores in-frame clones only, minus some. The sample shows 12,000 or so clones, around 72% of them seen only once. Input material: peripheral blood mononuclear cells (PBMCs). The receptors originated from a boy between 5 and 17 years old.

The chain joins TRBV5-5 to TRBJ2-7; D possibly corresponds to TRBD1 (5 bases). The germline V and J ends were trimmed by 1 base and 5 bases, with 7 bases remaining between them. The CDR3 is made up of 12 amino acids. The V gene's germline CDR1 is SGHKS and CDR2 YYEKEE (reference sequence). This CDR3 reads CASSLIGDEQYF. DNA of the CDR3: TGTGCCAGCAGCTTGATAGGGGACGAGCAGTACTTC.

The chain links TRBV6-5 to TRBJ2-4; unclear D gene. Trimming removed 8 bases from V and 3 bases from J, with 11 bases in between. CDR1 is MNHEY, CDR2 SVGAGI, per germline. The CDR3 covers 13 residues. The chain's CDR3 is CASSQALKNIQYF. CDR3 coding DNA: TGTGCCAGCTCTCAGGCACTCAAAAACATTCAGTACTTC.

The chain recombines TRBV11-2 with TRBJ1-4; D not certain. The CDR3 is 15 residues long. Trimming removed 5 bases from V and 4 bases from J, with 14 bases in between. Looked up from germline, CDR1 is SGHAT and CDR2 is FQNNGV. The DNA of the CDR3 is TGTGCCAGCAGCGCCCGATCGTTTTTTAATGAAAAACTGTTTTTT. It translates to CASSARSFFNEKLFF. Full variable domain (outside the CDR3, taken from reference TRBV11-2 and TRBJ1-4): EAGVAQSPRYKIIEKRQSVAFWCNPISGHATLYWYQQILGQGPKLLIQFQNNGVVDDSQLPKDRFSAERLKGVDSTLKIQPAKLEDSAVYLCASSARSFFNEKLFFGSGTQLSVL.

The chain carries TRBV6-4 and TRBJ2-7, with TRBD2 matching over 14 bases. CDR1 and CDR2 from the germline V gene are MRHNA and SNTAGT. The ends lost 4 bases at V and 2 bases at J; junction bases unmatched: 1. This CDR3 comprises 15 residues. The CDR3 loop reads CASSGLAGGPYEQYF. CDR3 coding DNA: TGTGCCAGCAGTGGACTAGCGGGAGGGCCCTACGAGCAGTACTTC.

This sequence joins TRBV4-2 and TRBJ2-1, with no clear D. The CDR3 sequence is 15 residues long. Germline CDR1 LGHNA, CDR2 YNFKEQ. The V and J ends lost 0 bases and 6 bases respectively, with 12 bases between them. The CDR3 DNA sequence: TGTGCCAGCAGCCAAGATTTTTCGGGTGGCAATGAGCAGTTCTTC. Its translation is CASSQDFSGGNEQFF.